The 27 T cell receptor beta chains below come from one sample, sequenced in a study of T cell repertoires in cytomegalovirus infection. Antigen specificity for these receptors is unknown. TCRdb re-called the reads through MiXCR, storing one row per CDR3 protein. The sample consists of over 100,000 distinct CDR3 sequences, about 28% of them appearing once. Sample: CD8+ T cells from cultured PBMCs, taken from culture after CMV antigen stimulation. The receptors here all came from a human donor in good health (CMV status not recorded). Some clones in this sample may be carry-over from other donors' samples.

This clonotype was counted only a few times. The CDR3 reads CASSQDHLVEQYF. CDR3 DNA sequence: TGCGCCAGCAGCCAAGATCATTTGGTCGAGCAGTACTTC. The chain combines TRBV4-1 with TRBJ2-7; D gene uncertain. The CDR3 contains 13 residues. The germline CDR1 and CDR2 sequences are MGHRA and YSYEKL. Trimming cost V 0 bases and J 6 bases, with 9 bases left between them.

The chain couples TRBV30 to TRBJ2-1, with TRBD1 matching 7 bases. Unmatched junction bases numbered 4, after V lost 4 bases and J lost 4 bases. From germline, CDR1 is GTSNPN and CDR2 SVGIG (reference sequence). The CDR3 totals 13 residues. This CDR3 reads CAWTGTAYNEQFF. CDR3 bases: TGTGCCTGGACCGGGACAGCTTACAATGAGCAGTTCTTC.

J is TRBJ1-1 and V is TRBV7-6; TRBD1 aligns across 11 bases. The CDR3 totals 18 residues. V dropped 5 bases and J dropped 3; count of bases not matched to a gene: 14. Germline loops: CDR1 SGHVS, CDR2 FNYEAQ. This CDR3 reads CASSPGTGGNGWHTEAFF. The CDR3 DNA follows: TGTGCCAGCAGCCCTGGGACAGGGGGAAATGGTTGGCACACTGAAGCTTTCTTT.

This clonotype was seen at least ten times. The chain joins TRBV7-8 to TRBJ2-1; D perhaps matches TRBD2 (7 bases). V lost 1 base and J lost 3, with 13 bases in between. Germline V gene data show CDR1 as SGHVS and CDR2 as FQNEAQ. CDR3 length equals 16 residues. Here the CDR3 DNA reads TGTGCCAGCAGCTTAGAGGGGGGGCAAGGCTACAATGAGCAGTTCTTC. Residues: CASSLEGGQGYNEQFF.

DNA of the CDR3: TGTGCCAGCAGTTTTGAGAACATCTGGGGCTACACCTTC. Its protein is CASSFENIWGYTF. The V and J genes are TRBV12-3 or TRBV12-4 and TRBJ1-2; unclear D gene. V dropped 3 bases and J dropped 8 bases, with 13 bases sitting between them. The length of the CDR3 is 13 residues.

V gene TRBV28 combines with J gene TRBJ1-4; the match to TRBD1 covers 9 bases. The junction had 6 bases not matched to a gene; V was cut back by 5 bases and J by 5 bases. Germline loops: CDR1 MDHEN, CDR2 SYDVKM. CDR3 length: 15 amino acids. The CDR3 sequence is CASSPPGQGNEKLFF. The CDR3, as DNA: TGTGCCAGCAGTCCTCCGGGACAGGGAAATGAAAAACTGTTTTTT. Full variable domain (outside the CDR3, taken from reference TRBV28 and TRBJ1-4): DVKVTQSSRYLVKRTGEKVFLECVQDMDHENMFWYRQDPGLGLRLIYFSYDVKMKEKGDIPEGYSVSREKKERFSLILESASTNQTSMYLCASSPPGQGNEKLFFGSGTQLSVL.

This sequence joins TRBV2 and TRBJ2-5; D call uncertain. The CDR3 is made up of 12 amino acids. V was cut by 3 bases and J by 5 bases, with 7 bases left in between. CDR1 and CDR2 from the germline V gene are SNHLY and FYNNEI. CDR3 in DNA: TGTGCCAGCAGTGAGACCCTTGAGACCCAGTACTTC. Translating it yields CASSETLETQYF.

This clonotype was found a few times. The rearrangement joins TRBV11-2 to TRBJ2-3; no firm D call. This CDR3 is 15 amino acids long. V gave up 7 bases and J gave up 6 bases, with 20 bases separating them. CDR1 is SGHAT and CDR2 is FQNNGV in the germline V gene. CDR3 amino acids: CASTLDGSSMDTQYF. In DNA, the CDR3 is TGTGCCAGCACCTTGGACGGATCATCGATGGATACGCAGTATTTT.

This clonotype was detected ten times or more. V is TRBV7-2 and J is TRBJ2-2; no clear D. The germline V and J ends were trimmed by 8 bases and 4 bases, with 14 bases remaining between them. This CDR3 is 14 amino acids long. CDR1 and CDR2 (germline): SGHTA, FQGNSA. CDR3 protein: CASGYLAGTGELFF. In nucleotides, the CDR3 is TGTGCCAGCGGATACCTCGCCGGCACCGGGGAGCTGTTTTTT.

This clonotype has at least ten counts. The chain employs TRBV28 and TRBJ1-1, with D uncertain. Trimming cost V 5 bases and J 1 base, with 8 bases left between them. This CDR3 comprises 13 residues. From germline, CDR1 is MDHEN and CDR2 SYDVKM. The CDR3: CASSPPANTEAFF. CDR3 coding DNA: TGTGCCAGCAGTCCCCCTGCGAACACTGAAGCTTTCTTT.

This sequence joins TRBV7-9 and TRBJ2-7; TRBD2 matches 8 bases. The trim removed 5 bases at V and 5 bases at J, leaving 5 bases unmatched. Per the germline V gene, CDR1 is SEHNR and CDR2 is FQNEAQ (reference sequence). The CDR3 consists of 13 residues. In DNA form, the CDR3 reads TGTGCCAGCAGCCCGGGACTAGGGGACGAGCAGTACTTC. This codes for CASSPGLGDEQYF.

J is TRBJ2-1 and V is TRBV19; the D gene is possibly TRBD1 (6 bases). The germline gives CDR1 LNHDA, CDR2 SQIVND (reference sequence). This CDR3 is 16 amino acids long. Trimming pared 6 bases from V and 0 bases from J, leaving 15 bases between. CDR3 loop: CASRLRQGFSYNEQFF. The CDR3 DNA reads as TGTGCCAGTAGGCTACGTCAGGGGTTCTCCTACAATGAGCAGTTCTTC.

This clonotype was detected ten times or more. The rearrangement links TRBV12-3 or TRBV12-4 to TRBJ2-1; D is perhaps TRBD2 (6 bases). Trimming left V 3 bases short and J 7 bases short, with 13 bases between. The CDR3 loop spans 14 amino acids. CDR3 sequence: CASSFSGGENEQFF. The CDR3 DNA is TGTGCCAGCAGTTTCAGCGGAGGGGAGAATGAGCAGTTCTTC.

This clonotype was observed many times. Written as DNA, the CDR3 is TGTGCCAGCAGCTTATTAGCGGGGGGCCCGGGGGATACGCAGTATTTT. This sequence encodes CASSLLAGGPGDTQYF. V gene TRBV7-8 combines with J gene TRBJ2-3; 10 nucleotides line up with TRBD2. The CDR3 spans 16 residues. V trimming: 2 bases; J trimming: 6 bases; junction bases outside the gene matches: 8. Germline V gene lookup returns CDR1 SGHVS and CDR2 FQNEAQ.

This clonotype turned up a few times. This chain connects TRBV7-3 to TRBJ2-3, with unresolved D. Trimming stripped 4 bases from V and 0 bases from J, with 8 bases between. The CDR3 is 14 amino acids. Germline CDR1 reads SGHTA; CDR2 reads FQGTGA. The CDR3 loop reads CASSSLDSTDTQYF. DNA for the CDR3: TGTGCCAGCAGCTCGTTGGATAGCACAGATACGCAGTATTTT. The whole variable domain, remainder taken from reference TRBV7-3 and TRBJ2-3, is GAGVSQTPSNKVTEKGKYVELRCDPISGHTALYWYRQSLGQGPEFLIYFQGTGAADDSGLPNDRFFAVRPEGSVSTLKIQRTERGDSAVYLCASSSLDSTDTQYFGPGTRLTVL.

This clonotype was found many times. This chain joins TRBV28 and TRBJ2-3; 9 bases line up with TRBD2. This CDR3 has 16 residues. The V gene's germline CDR1 is MDHEN and CDR2 SYDVKM. The J segment lost 1 base and the V segment lost 5 bases, leaving 7 bases of the junction unmatched. The CDR3 here is CASSPGTSLRTDTQYF. CDR3 sequence (DNA): TGTGCCAGCAGTCCTGGGACTAGCCTACGCACAGATACGCAGTATTTT.

This clonotype was picked up a small number of times. This sequence joins TRBV5-4 and TRBJ2-1, with 7 bases identical to TRBD2. The V and J ends lost 4 bases and 2 bases, in that order; junction bases with no gene match: 15. Germline values: CDR1 SGHNT, CDR2 YYREEE (reference sequence). The CDR3 is made up of 18 amino acids. CDR3: CASSPWRGNQPTYNEQFF. In DNA, the CDR3 is TGTGCCAGCAGCCCCTGGCGGGGGAACCAACCCACCTACAATGAGCAGTTCTTC.

V and J are TRBV18 and TRBJ1-1, with 9 bases lining up with TRBD1. The V segment lost 4 bases and the J segment 4 bases; nucleotides outside the gene matches: 7. CDR1 is KGHSH and CDR2 is LQKENI in the germline V gene. The CDR3 is 15 residues long. CDR3 protein: CASSHEQGASTEAFF. The CDR3 DNA reads TGTGCCAGCTCACACGAACAGGGGGCGAGCACTGAAGCTTTCTTT.

The table lists this clonotype with a few counts. The chain employs TRBV6-1 and TRBJ1-4; 9 nucleotides align to TRBD1. The CDR3 covers 14 residues. V gave up 6 bases and J gave up 8 bases; unmatched junction bases: 7. The germline CDR1 and CDR2 sequences are MNHNS and SASEGT. The chain's CDR3 is CASRSGQGYEKLFF. The CDR3 bases are TGTGCCAGCAGGTCGGGACAGGGTTACGAAAAACTGTTTTTT.

This rearrangement joins TRBV7-2 to TRBJ1-1, with TRBD1 matching over 8 bases. Germline lookup yields CDR1 SGHTA and CDR2 FQGNSA. This CDR3 has 16 amino acids. The V segment lost 5 bases and the J segment 0 bases; nucleotides outside the gene matches: 8. The CDR3: CASSPWTGFVNTEAFF. CDR3 bases: TGTGCCAGCAGCCCTTGGACAGGGTTTGTGAACACTGAAGCTTTCTTT.

The genes are TRBV4-1 and TRBJ1-1, with 9 bases fitting TRBD1. Looked up from germline, CDR1 is MGHRA and CDR2 is YSYEKL. V lost 3 bases to trimming and J lost 5 bases; unmatched junction nucleotides: 7. The CDR3 covers 15 residues. CDR3 residues: CASSHGQGSGTEAFF. Here the CDR3 DNA reads TGCGCCAGCAGCCATGGACAGGGGTCAGGGACTGAAGCTTTCTTT.

This clonotype turned up a few times. The V gene is TRBV7-2, the J gene TRBJ2-2, with TRBD2 as a possible D gene (7 bases). Germline V gene sequence: CDR1 SGHTA, CDR2 FQGNSA. This CDR3 comprises 15 residues. Between the trimmed V and J ends, which lost 5 bases and 5 bases, there was a span of 15 bases. The CDR3 protein is CASSLYGGQTGELFF. The CDR3 nucleotides read TGTGCCAGCAGCCTTTACGGGGGGCAGACCGGGGAGCTGTTTTTT.

The chain combines TRBV2 with TRBJ2-2; D gene uncertain. The CDR3 runs to 12 residues. CDR1 and CDR2 from the germline V gene are SNHLY and FYNNEI. Trimming took 7 bases from V and 3 from J, leaving 6 bases between them. The CDR3 DNA reads TGTGCCAGCAATAAGGACACCGGGGAGCTGTTTTTT. Translating it yields CASNKDTGELFF.

V and J are TRBV6-8 and TRBJ2-2; unclear D gene. The germline V gene has CDR1 MNHGY and CDR2 SAAAGT. Trimming took 5 bases from V and 6 from J, leaving 7 bases between them. The CDR3 extends over 12 amino acids. The CDR3 DNA reads TGTGCCAGCAGTAATATGGCCGGGGAGCTGTTTTTT. It encodes CASSNMAGELFF.

In its sample, this clonotype was seen many times. This sequence joins TRBV12-3 or TRBV12-4 and TRBJ1-5; D uncertain. CDR3 length: 15 amino acids. Between the trimmed V and J ends, which lost 4 bases and 3 bases, there was a span of 13 bases. Here the CDR3 DNA reads TGTGCCAGCAGTTCTCGAGGGCACCTCAATCAGCCCCAGCATTTT. Protein: CASSSRGHLNQPQHF.

This clonotype has a count of ten or more. This chain uses TRBV7-6 with TRBJ1-1; weak D call: TRBD1 (5 bases). The CDR3 extends over 14 amino acids. Germline V gene lookup returns CDR1 SGHVS and CDR2 FNYEAQ. Deletions cut 3 bases from V and 4 bases from J, with 12 bases between. The CDR3 DNA reads TGTGCCAGCAGCTTTTCAGGGCCTTCCACTGAAGCTTTCTTT. Translation gives CASSFSGPSTEAFF.

The J gene is TRBJ2-1, the V gene TRBV30, with unresolved D. The germline CDR1 and CDR2 sequences are GTSNPN and SVGIG (reference sequence). This CDR3 has 15 residues. Deletions cut 0 bases from V and 8 bases from J, with 17 bases between. This chain's CDR3 is CAWSVQGGLGDEQFF. The CDR3 nucleotides are TGTGCCTGGAGTGTACAAGGCGGCCTGGGCGATGAGCAGTTCTTC.